This T cell receptor beta chain derives from a study of blood T cell repertoires in COVID-19. Overall study: The study drew acute and convalescent COVID-19 samples from the United States, Italy and Spain. Nucleic acid was either cDNA or gDNA, and it came from T cells, B-cell-depleted T cells, or PBMCs.

In the authors' methods: Estimated nucleated cell counts came from reference gene primer amplification. The repertoire was sequenced with immunoSEQ multiplex PCR; TCRdb's copy has only in-frame clones and lacks some. The V and J calls and the clone size are those of that table, but D and trimming were determined from the DNA. The sample includes approximately 170,000 clones, roughly 84% of them seen just once. The receptor's source is a woman older than 75 with active or convalescent COVID-19. Input material: peripheral blood.

In DNA, the CDR3 is TGTGCCAGCAGCAAGGGGGCAGATACGCAGTATTTT. It specifies CASSKGADTQYF. The V gene is TRBV12-3 or TRBV12-4, the J gene TRBJ2-3; possible D gene TRBD1, 6 bases. V was trimmed by 6 bases and J by 4 bases, leaving 8 bases between them. The CDR3 loop spans 12 amino acids.